Presented here are 14 T cell receptor beta chains from one specimen sequenced in a study of T cell repertoires in cytomegalovirus infection. Each CDR3 protein gets one entry after TCRdb re-called the reads with MiXCR. This sample yields 300,000 to 400,000 distinct CDR3 sequences, of which roughly 28% are seen a single time; around 20% belongs to the top ten. For these TCRs, the target antigens are not known. The sequencing used cultured PBMCs, collected from culture after CMV antigen stimulation. The origin of the receptors is a human donor in good health (CMV status not recorded). Some clones in this sample may be carry-over from other donors' samples.

This clonotype was detected only a few times. This chain uses TRBV7-2 with TRBJ1-3; tentative D call: TRBD1 (5 bases). Germline values: CDR1 SGHTA, CDR2 FQGNSA. This CDR3 is built from 15 residues. V lost 5 bases, J lost 0 bases, and 11 bases lay in between. CDR3 sequence (DNA): TGTGCCAGCAGCCTCCGGGACGGCTCTGGAAACACCATATATTTT. Translated, it gives CASSLRDGSGNTIYF.

The table lists this clonotype with a few counts. The chain joins TRBV12-3 or TRBV12-4 to TRBJ1-5; D remains unclear. Deletions cut 3 bases from V and 8 bases from J, with 11 bases between. The CDR3 extends over 13 amino acids. CDR3 sequence: CASSLGGGEPQHF. CDR3 sequence (DNA): TGTGCCAGCAGTTTGGGAGGAGGAGAGCCCCAGCATTTT.

This clonotype showed up just a few times. V usage is TRBV12-5 and J usage is TRBJ2-7; unclear D gene. V shed 6 bases and J shed 2 bases, with 14 bases lying between them. The CDR3 has 14 amino acids. From germline, CDR1 is LGHNT and CDR2 FRNRAP. The CDR3 reads CASGVVGGTYEQYF. DNA of the CDR3: TGTGCTAGTGGGGTGGTAGGTGGAACCTACGAGCAGTACTTC.

The genes are TRBV20-1 and TRBJ2-2, with D possibly TRBD2 on 5 matching bases. V lost 4 bases, J lost 5 bases, and 14 bases lay in between. The CDR3 is made up of 14 amino acids. Germline CDR1 DFQATT, CDR2 SNEGSKA (reference sequence). This chain's CDR3 is CSANVGLPTGELFF. The CDR3 region has the DNA TGCAGTGCTAATGTAGGACTGCCGACCGGGGAGCTGTTTTTT.

The gene calls are TRBV10-3 and TRBJ2-7; D remains ambiguous. The V gene lost 0 bases and the J gene lost 5 bases, with 14 bases spanning the gap. This CDR3 comprises 15 residues. The germline V gene has CDR1 ENHRY and CDR2 SYGVKD. The CDR3 loop is CAISESWLRTNEQYF. In DNA form, the CDR3 reads TGTGCCATCAGTGAGTCGTGGTTAAGGACCAACGAGCAGTACTTC.

A few counts support this clonotype. The chain employs TRBV6-2 or TRBV6-3 and TRBJ2-2; TRBD1 is a possible D gene (6 bases). The CDR3 is 15 residues long. Germline V gene data show CDR1 as MNHEY and CDR2 as SVGEGT. V lost 5 bases and J 1 base, leaving 11 bases between the germline ends. CDR3 sequence: CASSAPGQNTGELFF. The CDR3 DNA reads TGTGCCAGCAGTGCGCCGGGACAGAACACCGGGGAGCTGTTTTTT.

This clonotype has more than one count but fewer than ten. V is TRBV12-3 or TRBV12-4 and J is TRBJ2-3, with 7 bases that match TRBD2. The CDR3 is 16 residues long. The ends lost 2 bases at V and 1 base at J; junction bases unmatched: 6. The CDR3 region has the DNA TGTGCCAGCAGTTTACCGCGCGGACTAGGCACAGATACGCAGTATTTT. Protein product: CASSLPRGLGTDTQYF.

The V call is TRBV7-2, the J call TRBJ1-1; TRBD1 agrees at 9 bases. Losses at the gene ends were 5 bases for V and 5 bases for J; bases not matched to a gene: 6. The CDR3 is 14 amino acids. Germline lookup yields CDR1 SGHTA and CDR2 FQGNSA. CDR3 in DNA: TGTGCCAGCAGCGCGAACAGGGGGCGGACTGAAGCTTTCTTT. It is translated as CASSANRGRTEAFF.

This clonotype was seen a handful of times. This sequence joins TRBV12-3 or TRBV12-4 and TRBJ1-5; 10 nucleotides match TRBD1. Trimming at V came to 6 bases and at J to 0 bases, leaving 11 bases not matched to a gene. The CDR3 totals 18 residues. CDR3 sequence: CASRAGTGASYSNQPQHF. The CDR3 DNA sequence: TGTGCCAGCAGGGCCGGGACAGGGGCCTCCTATAGCAATCAGCCCCAGCATTTT.

The chain combines TRBV12-3 or TRBV12-4 with TRBJ2-5; D is possibly TRBD1 (6 bases). The CDR3 length is 12 residues. The germline V and J ends were trimmed by 6 bases and 4 bases, with 9 bases remaining between them. In DNA form, the CDR3 reads TGTGCCAGCAGCAGGGGTACAGAGACCCAGTACTTC. It translates to CASSRGTETQYF.

The rearrangement links TRBV6-6 to TRBJ2-4; 12 nucleotides agree with TRBD2. This CDR3 region has 12 residues. Trimming cost V 9 bases and J 12 bases; bases outside gene matches: 6. Germline V gene lookup returns CDR1 MNHNY and CDR2 SVGAGI (reference sequence). The chain's CDR3 is CASELAGGPQYF. In DNA, the CDR3 is TGTGCCAGTGAACTAGCGGGAGGCCCTCAGTACTTC.

There are a few counts of this clonotype. The chain couples TRBV7-9 to TRBJ1-6; D uncertain. The CDR3 is 16 residues long. CDR1 is SEHNR, CDR2 FQNEAQ, per germline (reference sequence). Trimming shortened V by 1 base and J by 9 bases, and 16 bases separated the two germline ends. CDR3 coding DNA: TGTGCCAGCAGCTTAGGAGTTGGCAGCTTGGTTTCACCCCTCCACTTT. This gives the protein CASSLGVGSLVSPLHF.

This clonotype was counted between two and nine times. This chain joins TRBV7-2 and TRBJ2-5, with D maybe TRBD1 (7 bases). There are 15 residues in the CDR3. The V gene's germline CDR1 is SGHTA and CDR2 FQGNSA. Deletions cut 1 base from V and 3 bases from J, with 12 bases between. DNA for the CDR3: TGTGCCAGCAGCTTAGGGGGGGACAGAAAAGAGACCCAGTACTTC. The encoded protein is CASSLGGDRKETQYF.

The rearrangement uses TRBV20-1 and TRBJ1-4; the match to TRBD1 covers 7 bases. The V gene end was trimmed by 6 bases and the J gene end by 0 bases; junction bases not matched to a gene: 13. CDR1 and CDR2 from the germline V gene are DFQATT and SNEGSKA (reference sequence). The CDR3 contains 17 residues. This CDR3 reads CSATSGTELATNEKLFF. DNA of the CDR3: TGCAGTGCCACCTCCGGGACAGAGCTTGCAACTAATGAAAAACTGTTTTTT.